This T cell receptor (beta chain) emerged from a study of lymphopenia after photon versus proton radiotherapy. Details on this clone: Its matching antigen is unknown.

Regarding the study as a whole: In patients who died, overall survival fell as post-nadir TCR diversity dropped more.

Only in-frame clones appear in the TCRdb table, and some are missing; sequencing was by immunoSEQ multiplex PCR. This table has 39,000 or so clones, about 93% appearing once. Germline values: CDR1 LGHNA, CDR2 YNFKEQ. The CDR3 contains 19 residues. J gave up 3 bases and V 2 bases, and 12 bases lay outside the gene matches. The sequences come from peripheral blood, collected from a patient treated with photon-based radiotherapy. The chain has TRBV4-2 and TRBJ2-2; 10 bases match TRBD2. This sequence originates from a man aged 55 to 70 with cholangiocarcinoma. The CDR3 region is CASSQTLPASGSYTGELFF. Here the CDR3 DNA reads TGTGCCAGCAGCCAAACGCTGCCGGCTAGCGGGAGTTACACCGGGGAGCTGTTTTTT.